The 22 T cell receptor beta chains presented below share a single source sample, sequenced in a study of shared clonotypes between healthy human individuals. The method was immunoSEQ multiplex PCR; TCRdb's version includes in-frame clones alone and lacks a portion of them. The sample lists nearly 500,000 clones, 76% occurring once. Source material: PBMCs. The source is a woman in her forties in good health. Some clones in this sample may be carry-over from other donors' samples.

The chain has TRBV30 and TRBJ2-7; TRBD2 matches at 8 bases. Germline V gene lookup returns CDR1 GTSNPN and CDR2 SVGIG (reference sequence). V lost 6 bases, J lost 4 bases, and 5 bases stayed unmatched. This CDR3 has 12 residues. The DNA for the CDR3 is TGTGCCTGTAGGCTAGCGGGTTACGAGCAGTACTTC. This encodes CACRLAGYEQYF.

This clone was picked up one time. The rearrangement uses TRBV29-1 and TRBJ2-5; D tentatively reads TRBD1 or TRBD2 (6 bases each). V dropped 0 bases and J dropped 5 bases, with 16 bases sitting between them. The germline gives CDR1 SQVTM, CDR2 ANQGSEA. The CDR3 is 15 residues long. CDR3 bases: TGCAGCGTTGAAGATCGACAGCGAGGGGGGGAGACCCAGTACTTC. Residues: CSVEDRQRGGETQYF.

This clone was seen only a few times. The chain combines TRBV29-1 with TRBJ2-3, with 10 bases that match TRBD2. The germline CDR1 and CDR2 sequences are SQVTM and ANQGSEA. Germline trimming cut 3 bases from V and 2 bases from J; bases unmatched to any gene: 8. The CDR3 loop spans 16 amino acids. CDR3 DNA: TGCAGCGTTGAGTCTAGCGGGAGAAGTGACACAGATACGCAGTATTTT. Translated, it gives CSVESSGRSDTDTQYF.

This clone was found once. The J gene is TRBJ1-6, the V gene TRBV10-3, with 7 bases matching TRBD1. CDR3 length equals 13 residues. The germline CDR1 and CDR2 sequences are ENHRY and SYGVKD. V dropped 8 bases and J dropped 8; count of bases not matched to a gene: 6. Written as DNA, the CDR3 is TGTGCCATCCACCGGGACAGAGATTCACCCCTCCACTTT. This encodes CAIHRDRDSPLHF.

The chain links TRBV10-3 to TRBJ2-3; D is unclear. Trimming took 4 bases from V and 1 from J, leaving 0 bases between them. The CDR3 is 11 amino acids. Per the germline V gene, CDR1 is ENHRY and CDR2 is SYGVKD. This chain's CDR3 is CAISGTDTQYF. Here the CDR3 DNA reads TGTGCCATCAGTGGCACAGATACGCAGTATTTT.

The chain joins TRBV9 to TRBJ1-5; TRBD1 might be the D (5 bases). The V end lost 0 bases, the J end lost 5 bases, and 12 bases lay between the germline ends. The CDR3 is 15 amino acids. CDR1 and CDR2 from the germline V gene are SGDLS and YYNGEE. In DNA form, the CDR3 reads TGTGCCAGCAGCGTAGGTGTCGGGGGTCATCAGCCCCAGCATTTT. It encodes CASSVGVGGHQPQHF.

DNA of the CDR3: TGTGCCAGCAGCGTAGGGCTAACTAGCGGGGTATACAATGAGCAGTTCTTC. Translated: CASSVGLTSGVYNEQFF. The chain has TRBV9 and TRBJ2-1; 10 bases map to TRBD2. V was clipped by 0 bases and J by 4 bases; unmatched bases: 7. CDR3 length: 17 residues. Germline lookup yields CDR1 SGDLS and CDR2 YYNGEE.

The J gene is TRBJ1-3, the V gene TRBV2; D call uncertain. With 5 bases removed from V and 4 bases from J, the gap between germline ends came to 12 bases. Looked up from germline, CDR1 is SNHLY and CDR2 is FYNNEI. CDR3 length equals 14 residues. The CDR3 region is CASSTFVAGNTIYF. The CDR3, as DNA: TGTGCCAGCAGTACCTTCGTGGCAGGAAACACCATATATTTT.

The gene calls are TRBV27 and TRBJ1-5; D remains ambiguous. With 5 bases removed from V and 6 bases from J, the gap between germline ends came to 11 bases. CDR1 and CDR2 (germline): MNHEY, SMNVEV (reference sequence). CDR3 length: 13 amino acids. The CDR3 loop reads CASSIGERQPQHF. In DNA, the CDR3 is TGTGCCAGCAGTATTGGGGAACGTCAGCCCCAGCATTTT.

The gene calls are TRBV10-3 and TRBJ1-4; D unresolved. This CDR3 has 14 amino acids. The germline V gene encodes CDR1 ENHRY and CDR2 SYGVKD. The germline V and J ends were trimmed by 6 bases and 0 bases, with 8 bases remaining between them. The CDR3 region has the DNA TGTGCCATCAGCCCTCTTGCAACTAATGAAAAACTGTTTTTT. Translated: CAISPLATNEKLFF.

As concerns this clone: A much larger clone sits a single nucleotide away, making a read error possible. V usage is TRBV29-1 and J usage is TRBJ1-2, with no clear D. CDR1 SQVTM and CDR2 ANQGSEA come from the germline V gene. The CDR3 extends over 12 amino acids. V gave up 3 bases and J gave up 0 bases, with 5 bases separating them. Here the CDR3 reads CSVEEANYGYTF. The CDR3 DNA is TGCAGCGTTGAGGAAGCTAACTATGGCTACACCTTC.

Only one count was recorded for this clone. The J gene is TRBJ1-4, the V gene TRBV7-2; D is undetermined. The CDR3 has 16 amino acids. The germline V gene has CDR1 SGHTA and CDR2 FQGNSA. The V end lost 1 base, the J end lost 6 bases, and 15 bases lay between the germline ends. The CDR3 here is CASSLELGPRDEKLFF. The CDR3 coding sequence is TGTGCCAGCAGCTTAGAGTTAGGGCCAAGGGATGAAAAACTGTTTTTT.

The CDR3 bases are TGTGCCAGCAGCTTGGGCCCGGGTTGGAGTGGCTACACCTTC. Amino acid sequence: CASSLGPGWSGYTF. The J gene is TRBJ1-2, the V gene TRBV5-8; D gene ambiguous. The V and J ends lost 0 bases and 7 bases respectively, with 13 bases between them. The length of the CDR3 is 14 residues. Germline CDR1 and CDR2: SGHTS and YDEGEE.

The CDR3 nucleotides are TGTGCCATCAGTGAGTCACTAGCGGGAGAGGCCGGGGAGCTGTTTTTT. Its protein product is CAISESLAGEAGELFF. The chain links TRBV10-3 to TRBJ2-2, with TRBD2 matching over 11 bases. CDR1 is ENHRY, CDR2 SYGVKD, per germline. J gave up 6 bases and V 0 bases, and 3 bases lay outside the gene matches. The CDR3 is made up of 16 amino acids.

The CDR3 coding sequence is TGTGCCAGTAGTACCGCTAGCGGGAGTTACAATGAGCAGTTCTTC. It translates to CASSTASGSYNEQFF. The chain has TRBV19 and TRBJ2-1, with 10 positions matching TRBD2. V was clipped by 4 bases and J by 4 bases; unmatched bases: 4. Germline assignment: CDR1 LNHDA and CDR2 SQIVND (reference sequence). This CDR3 comprises 15 residues.

As to this clone: The germline gene is not matched at one end of the junction; a read error may be the cause. This chain connects TRBV19 to TRBJ2-1; TRBD2 matches at 11 bases. This CDR3 region has 13 residues. CDR1 and CDR2 from the germline V gene are LNHDA and SQIVND (reference sequence). The CDR3 bases are TGTGCCAGTAGTATAGATCTGGGGACTAGCGGAATCTTC. Amino acid sequence: CASSIDLGTSGIF.

This clone was seen just once. The chain joins TRBV19 to TRBJ2-2; no clear D gene. Deletions cut 1 base from V and 5 bases from J, with 5 bases between. The germline V gene encodes CDR1 LNHDA and CDR2 SQIVND (reference sequence). This CDR3 comprises 13 residues. The CDR3 coding sequence is TGTGCCAGTAGTATAGCGGGTACCGGGGAGCTGTTTTTT. Translating it yields CASSIAGTGELFF.

This clone came up a few times. V usage is TRBV4-2 and J usage is TRBJ2-2, with D perhaps being TRBD1 or TRBD2 (5 bases each). This CDR3 has 16 amino acids. V was trimmed by 7 bases and J by 3 bases, leaving 18 bases between them. Per germline, CDR1 LGHNA and CDR2 YNFKEQ. CDR3 DNA: TGTGCCAGCAACCCATTGGGGCAGGGAGACACCGGGGAGCTGTTTTTT. Translating it yields CASNPLGQGDTGELFF.

The CDR3, as DNA: TGTGCCAGCAGCTTAGGTCGAGCGGTTACAGATACGCAGTATTTT. It encodes CASSLGRAVTDTQYF. The chain links TRBV11-3 to TRBJ2-3; D possibly corresponds to TRBD2 (5 bases). The ends were cut back, 1 base at V and 3 bases at J, with 11 bases in the middle. The CDR3 is 15 residues long. Germline loops: CDR1 SGHNT, CDR2 YENEEA.

A note on this clone: A read error may explain this, as a much larger clone is one base away. The genes are TRBV6-1 and TRBJ1-1; 9 nucleotides line up with TRBD1. The junction had 1 base not matched to a gene; V was cut back by 4 bases and J by 1 base. Germline lookup yields CDR1 MNHNS and CDR2 SASEGT. This CDR3 comprises 14 residues. The CDR3 coding sequence is TGTGCCAGCAGTGTGGACAGGGGGAACACTGAAGCTTTCTTT. It specifies CASSVDRGNTEAFF.

The CDR3 DNA sequence: TGTGCCAGCAGCATCCGGGACAGGTATGACGAGCAGTACTTC. It codes for CASSIRDRYDEQYF. This chain links TRBV6-1 with TRBJ2-7; TRBD1 matches at 8 bases. With V trimmed by 6 bases and J by 5 bases, 9 bases remained unmatched. CDR3 length: 14 amino acids. Germline-derived CDR1 and CDR2 are MNHNS and SASEGT.

This sequence joins TRBV18 and TRBJ1-2; no clear D gene. The V end was cut by 0 bases, the J end by 7 bases, with 15 bases between. CDR3 length: 15 residues. Germline lookup yields CDR1 KGHSH and CDR2 LQKENI. The CDR3 coding sequence is TGTGCCAGCTCACCACCGGGCGGTTCCCACCGTGGCTACACCTTC. It specifies CASSPPGGSHRGYTF. Full variable domain (rest looked up from reference TRBV18 and TRBJ1-2): NAGVMQNPRHLVRRRGQEARLRCSPMKGHSHVYWYRQLPEEGLKFMVYLQKENIIDESGMPKERFSAEFPKEGPSILRIQQVVRGDSAAYFCASSPPGGSHRGYTFGSGTRLTVV.